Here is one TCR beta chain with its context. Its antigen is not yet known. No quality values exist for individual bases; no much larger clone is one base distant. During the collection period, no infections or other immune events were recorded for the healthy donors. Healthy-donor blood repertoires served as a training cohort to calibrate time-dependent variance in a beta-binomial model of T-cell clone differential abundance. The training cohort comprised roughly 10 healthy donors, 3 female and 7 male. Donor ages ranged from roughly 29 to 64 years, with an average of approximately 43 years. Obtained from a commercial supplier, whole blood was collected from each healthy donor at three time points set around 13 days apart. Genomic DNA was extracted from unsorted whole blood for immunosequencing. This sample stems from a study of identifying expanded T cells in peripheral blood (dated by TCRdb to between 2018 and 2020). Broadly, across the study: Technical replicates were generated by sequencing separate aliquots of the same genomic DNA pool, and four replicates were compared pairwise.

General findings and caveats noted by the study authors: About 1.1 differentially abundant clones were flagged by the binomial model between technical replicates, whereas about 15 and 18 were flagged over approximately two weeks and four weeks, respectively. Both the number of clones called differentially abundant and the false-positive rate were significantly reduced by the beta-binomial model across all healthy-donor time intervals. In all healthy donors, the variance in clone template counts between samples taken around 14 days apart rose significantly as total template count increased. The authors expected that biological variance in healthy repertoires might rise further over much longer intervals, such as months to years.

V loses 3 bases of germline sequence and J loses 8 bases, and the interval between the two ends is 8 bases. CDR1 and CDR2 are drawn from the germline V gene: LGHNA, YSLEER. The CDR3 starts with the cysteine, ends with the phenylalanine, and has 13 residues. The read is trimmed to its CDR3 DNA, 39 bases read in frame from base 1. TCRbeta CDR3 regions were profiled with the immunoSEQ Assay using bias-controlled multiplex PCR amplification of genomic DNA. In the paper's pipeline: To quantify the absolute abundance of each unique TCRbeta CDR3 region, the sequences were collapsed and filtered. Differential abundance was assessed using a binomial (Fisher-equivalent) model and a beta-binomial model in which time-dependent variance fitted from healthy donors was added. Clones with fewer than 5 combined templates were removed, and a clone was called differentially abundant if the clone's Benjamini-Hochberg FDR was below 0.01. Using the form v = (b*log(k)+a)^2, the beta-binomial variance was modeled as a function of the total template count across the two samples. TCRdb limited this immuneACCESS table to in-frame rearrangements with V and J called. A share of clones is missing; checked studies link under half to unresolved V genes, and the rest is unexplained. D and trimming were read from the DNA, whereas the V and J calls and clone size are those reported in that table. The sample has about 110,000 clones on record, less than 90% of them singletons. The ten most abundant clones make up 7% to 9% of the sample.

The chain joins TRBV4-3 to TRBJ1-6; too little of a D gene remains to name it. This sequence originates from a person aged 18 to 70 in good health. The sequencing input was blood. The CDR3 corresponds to CASSHLDDSPLHF. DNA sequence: TGCGCCAGCAGCCATTTAGACGATTCACCCCTCCACTTT.